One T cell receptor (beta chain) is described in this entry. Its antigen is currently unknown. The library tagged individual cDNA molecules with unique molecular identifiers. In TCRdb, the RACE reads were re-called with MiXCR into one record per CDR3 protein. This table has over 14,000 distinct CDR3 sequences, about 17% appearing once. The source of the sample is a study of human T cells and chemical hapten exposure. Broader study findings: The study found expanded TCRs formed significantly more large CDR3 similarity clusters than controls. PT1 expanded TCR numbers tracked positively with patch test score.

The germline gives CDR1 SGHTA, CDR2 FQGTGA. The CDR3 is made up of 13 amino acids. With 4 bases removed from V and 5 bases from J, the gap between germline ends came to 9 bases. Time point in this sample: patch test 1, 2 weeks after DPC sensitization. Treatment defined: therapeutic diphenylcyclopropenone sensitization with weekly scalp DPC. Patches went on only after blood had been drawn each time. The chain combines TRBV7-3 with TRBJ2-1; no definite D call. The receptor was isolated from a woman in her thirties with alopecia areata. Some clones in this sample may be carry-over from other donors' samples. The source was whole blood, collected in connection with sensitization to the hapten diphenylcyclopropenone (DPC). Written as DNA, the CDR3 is TGTGCCAGCAGCTCCCGACTGAACAATGAGCAGTTCTTC. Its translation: CASSSRLNNEQFF.